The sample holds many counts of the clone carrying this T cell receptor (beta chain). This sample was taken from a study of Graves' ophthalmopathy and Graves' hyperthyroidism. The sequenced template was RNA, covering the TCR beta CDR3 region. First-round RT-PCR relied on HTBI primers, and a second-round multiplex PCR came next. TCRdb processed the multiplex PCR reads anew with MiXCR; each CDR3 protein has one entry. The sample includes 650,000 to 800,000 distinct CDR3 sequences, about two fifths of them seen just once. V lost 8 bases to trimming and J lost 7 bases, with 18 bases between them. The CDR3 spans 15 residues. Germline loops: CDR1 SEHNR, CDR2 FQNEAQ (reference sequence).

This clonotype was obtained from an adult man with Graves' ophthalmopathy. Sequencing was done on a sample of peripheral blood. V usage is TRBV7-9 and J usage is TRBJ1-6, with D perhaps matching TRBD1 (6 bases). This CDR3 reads CASQLGTSGNSPLHF. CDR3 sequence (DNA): TGTGCCAGCCAACTTGGGACATCAGGAAATTCACCCCTCCACTTT.